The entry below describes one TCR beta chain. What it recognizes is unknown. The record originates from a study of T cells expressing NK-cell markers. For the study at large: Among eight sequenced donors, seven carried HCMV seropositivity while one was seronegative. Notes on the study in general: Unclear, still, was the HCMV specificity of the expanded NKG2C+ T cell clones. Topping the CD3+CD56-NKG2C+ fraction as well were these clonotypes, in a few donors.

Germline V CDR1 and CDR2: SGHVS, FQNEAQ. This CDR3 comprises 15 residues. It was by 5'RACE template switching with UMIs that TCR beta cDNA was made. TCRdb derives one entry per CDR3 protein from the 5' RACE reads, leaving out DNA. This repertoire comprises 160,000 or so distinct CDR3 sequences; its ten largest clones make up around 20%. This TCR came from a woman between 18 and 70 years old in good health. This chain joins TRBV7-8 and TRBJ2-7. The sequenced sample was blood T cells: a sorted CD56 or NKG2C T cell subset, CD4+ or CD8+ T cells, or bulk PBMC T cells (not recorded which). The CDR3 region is CASSLMSLSSYEQYF.